This T cell receptor (beta chain) was documented in a study of shared clonotypes between healthy human individuals. CDR3 size: 15 residues. Germline V gives CDR1 SGHRS, CDR2 YFSETQ. The V end was cut by 7 bases, the J end by 0 bases, with 16 bases between. The authors loaded 150 to 250 ng DNA, about 30,000 T cell genomes, into sorted-subset replicate PCRs. Measured with immunoSEQ multiplex PCR; TCRdb has only the in-frame clones, and not every one. Of roughly 640,000 clones in the sample, around 74% were seen once. The source of this sequence is a woman in her 30s in good health. This sequence joins TRBV5-1 and TRBJ2-5, with D perhaps TRBD2 (5 bases). Material: memory CD4+ T cells sorted from blood. Sample subset: CD45RA-negative fraction. The CDR3 region has the DNA TGCGCCAGCCGACCGAACCCCGGGAACCAAGAGACCCAGTACTTC. This sequence encodes CASRPNPGNQETQYF.